A selection of T cell receptor beta chains follows, all from one sample in a study of CD8 T cells in ankylosing spondylitis. TCRdb recomputed calls from the 5' RACE reads with MiXCR, one row per CDR3 protein. The table has around 770,000 distinct CDR3 sequences, roughly 10% seen once. Sequences were obtained from blood, either unsorted or a sorted T cell fraction (not recorded which). All receptors come from a male donor with ankylosing spondylitis. The CDR3 runs from the conserved cysteine through the conserved F or W. A D gene is named only where the DNA matches it firmly. Size is stated for part of the rows, as once, few or many counts, or as a class when the clone is expanded.

clone size	V gene	J gene	D gene	CDR3 DNA	CDR3 protein
few	TRBV7-2	TRBJ2-1	TRBD2	TGTGCCAGCAGCTTAAGCATCCTAGCGGGGGGTTACAATGAGCAGTTCTTC	CASSLSILAGGYNEQFF
-	TRBV7-2	TRBJ2-1	-	TGTGCCAGCAGCTTAGCCCCTCCGCACAATGAGCAGTTCTTC	CASSLAPPHNEQFF
many	TRBV12-3/TRBV12-4	TRBJ1-2	TRBD1	TGCGCCAGCAGCCTGGGACAGGGCTTTGGCTACACCTTC	CASSLGQGFGYTF
few	TRBV5-6	TRBJ1-1	-	TGTGCCAGTTTACGGGGGGCTTGGATCACTGAAGCTTTCTTT	CASLRGAWITEAFF
few	TRBV7-2	TRBJ2-1	-	TGTGCCAGCAGCTTAGGCCAGGGACCAATCAATGAGCAGTTCTTC	CASSLGQGPINEQFF
few	TRBV9	TRBJ2-1	TRBD2	TGTGCCAGCAGCGGCCTTAGCGGGGCCTACAATGAGCAGTTCTTC	CASSGLSGAYNEQFF
few	TRBV6-5	TRBJ2-7	TRBD1	TGTGCCAGCAGTTACTCGGCTCAGACAGGGCCCTACGAGCAGTACTTC	CASSYSAQTGPYEQYF
few	TRBV24-1	TRBJ2-6	-	TGTGCCACCAGTGCCGCAAGGAGCTCTGGGGCCAACGTCCTGACTTTC	CATSAARSSGANVLTF
few	TRBV6-1	TRBJ2-7	-	TGTGCCAGCAGTGGACGACCAGGGACCGAGCAGTACTTC	CASSGRPGTEQYF
few	TRBV11-3	TRBJ2-2	-	TGTGCCAGCAGCTCCAACAGGGTTACCGGGGAGCTGTTTTTT	CASSSNRVTGELFF
-	TRBV28	TRBJ2-7	-	TGTGCCAGCAGTTCACCTATGACTCGAACCTACGAGCAGTACTTC	CASSSPMTRTYEQYF
few	TRBV24-1	TRBJ2-3	-	TGTGCCACCAGCGACCCGAATTTCAGCACAGATACGCAGTATTTT	CATSDPNFSTDTQYF
-	TRBV28	TRBJ2-2	-	TGTGCCAGCAGTTCCGTTAAGAGGGAGCTGTTTTTT	CASSSVKRELFF
many	TRBV4-3	TRBJ1-1	-	TGCGCCAGCAGCCAACGAACAGGTGGGACTGAAGCTTTCTTT	CASSQRTGGTEAFF
few	TRBV15	TRBJ2-3	-	TGTGCCACCAGCAGAGATCTACTATACACAGATACGCAGTATTTT	CATSRDLLYTDTQYF
-	TRBV5-1	TRBJ2-3	TRBD1	TGCGCCAGCAGCTTTCTACAGGGGGTTGATACGCAGTATTTT	CASSFLQGVDTQYF
-	TRBV5-1	TRBJ1-6	-	TGCGCCAGCAGCCTGGAGCCGGGACCTAATAATTCACCCCTCCACTTT	CASSLEPGPNNSPLHF
many	TRBV6-2/TRBV6-3	TRBJ1-5	TRBD1	TGTGCCAGCAGAGACAGGGTCAATCAGCCCCAGCATTTT	CASRDRVNQPQHF
few	TRBV19	TRBJ1-1	-	TGTGCCAGTAGTAAGGGCGGATTCACTGAAGCTTTCTTT	CASSKGGFTEAFF
-	TRBV2	TRBJ2-7	TRBD2	TGTGCCAGCAGTGATTCTAGCGGGAGAAATAGCTCCTACGAGCAGTACTTC	CASSDSSGRNSSYEQYF
many	TRBV7-2	TRBJ2-7	-	TGTGCCAGCAGCTTATTACTGGGTTACGAGCAGTACTTC	CASSLLLGYEQYF
many	TRBV10-2	TRBJ1-1	TRBD1	TGCGCCAGCAGAGGAGGACAGGGGGACACTGAAGCTTTCTTT	CASRGGQGDTEAFF
few	TRBV4-3	TRBJ1-6	TRBD1	TGCGCCAGCAGCCAAGTTCAGGGGGCGCACAATAATTCACCCCTCCACTTT	CASSQVQGAHNNSPLHF
-	TRBV10-1	TRBJ2-3	-	TGCGCCAGCAGTGTGGGCCCGGCGCAGTATTTT	CASSVGPAQYF
once	TRBV5-1	TRBJ2-5	-	TGCACCAGCAGCTTGTTGACAGCAGCCCAAGAGACCCAGTACTTC	CTSSLLTAAQETQYF
-	TRBV7-9	TRBJ2-5	-	TGTGCCAGCAGCTTAGCGGGGGCTGTAGAGACCCAGTACTTC	CASSLAGAVETQYF
few	TRBV12-3/TRBV12-4	TRBJ2-7	TRBD1	TGTGCCAGCAGCCCCATTCCGGGACAGGGTTCCTACGAGCAGTACTTC	CASSPIPGQGSYEQYF
few	TRBV5-4	TRBJ1-6	TRBD1	TGTGCCAGCAGCGCCACCGGGACAGGGTATTCACCCCTCCACTTT	CASSATGTGYSPLHF
-	TRBV6-1	TRBJ2-7	TRBD2	TGTGCCAGCAGGTCCACTAGCGGGGGAAGCTCCTACGAGCAGTACTTC	CASRSTSGGSSYEQYF
-	TRBV7-3	TRBJ2-2	-	TGTGCCAGCAGCCCGCAGGGAGGCACCGGGGAGCTGTTTTTT	CASSPQGGTGELFF
many	TRBV6-5	TRBJ2-7	TRBD1	TGTGCCAGCAGTTACAGACAGGGGCCCTACGAGCAGTACTTC	CASSYRQGPYEQYF